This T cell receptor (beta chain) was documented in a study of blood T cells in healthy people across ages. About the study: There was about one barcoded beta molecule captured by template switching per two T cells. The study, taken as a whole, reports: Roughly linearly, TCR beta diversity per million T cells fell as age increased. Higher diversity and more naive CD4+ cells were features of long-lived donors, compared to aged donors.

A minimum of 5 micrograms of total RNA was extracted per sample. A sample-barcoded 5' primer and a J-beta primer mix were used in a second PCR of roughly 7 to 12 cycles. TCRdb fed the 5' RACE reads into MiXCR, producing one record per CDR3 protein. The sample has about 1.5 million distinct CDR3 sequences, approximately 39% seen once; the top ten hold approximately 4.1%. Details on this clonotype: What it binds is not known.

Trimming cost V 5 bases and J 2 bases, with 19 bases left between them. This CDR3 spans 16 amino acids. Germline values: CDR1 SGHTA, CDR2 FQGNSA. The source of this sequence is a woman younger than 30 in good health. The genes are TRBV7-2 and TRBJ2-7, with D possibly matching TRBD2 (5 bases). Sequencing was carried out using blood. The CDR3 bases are TGTGCCAGCAGCCTGACACCAAGAGCGGCGGCCTACGAGCAGTACTTC. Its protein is CASSLTPRAAAYEQYF.